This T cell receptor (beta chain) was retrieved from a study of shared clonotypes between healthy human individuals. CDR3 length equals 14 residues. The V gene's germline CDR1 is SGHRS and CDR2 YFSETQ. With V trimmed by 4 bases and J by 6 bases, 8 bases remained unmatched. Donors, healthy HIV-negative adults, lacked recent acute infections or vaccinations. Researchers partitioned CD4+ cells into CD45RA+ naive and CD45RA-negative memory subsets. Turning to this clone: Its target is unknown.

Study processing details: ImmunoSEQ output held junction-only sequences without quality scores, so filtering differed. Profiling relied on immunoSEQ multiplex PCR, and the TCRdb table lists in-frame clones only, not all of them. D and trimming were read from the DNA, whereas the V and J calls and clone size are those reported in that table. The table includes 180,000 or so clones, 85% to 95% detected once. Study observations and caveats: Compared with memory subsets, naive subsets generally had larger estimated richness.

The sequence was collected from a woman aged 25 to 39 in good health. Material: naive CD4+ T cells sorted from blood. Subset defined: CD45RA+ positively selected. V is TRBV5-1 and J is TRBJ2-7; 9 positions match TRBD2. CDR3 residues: CASSPVEAGGEQYF. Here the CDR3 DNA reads TGCGCCAGCAGCCCCGTTGAAGCGGGAGGCGAGCAGTACTTC.